In this sample, the clone carrying this T cell receptor beta chain turned up a few times. Its antigen is not known. As to treatment: oral pan-JAK inhibitor, 5-10 mg twice daily. Collection of lesional scalp punch biopsies and peripheral blood was performed in alopecia areata patients. This CDR3 contains 16 residues. J was trimmed by 5 bases and V by 0 bases; bases with no gene match: 9. Per the germline V gene, CDR1 is SGHDN and CDR2 is FVKESK. RNA, once extracted, was reverse transcribed into cDNA for use as the sequencing template. Sequencing used immunoSEQ multiplex PCR; TCRdb keeps in-frame clones, though not all of them. The table lists more than 200,000 clones, around 43% of them singletons. This entry comes from a study of CD8+ T cells in alopecia areata. Study in general: The drug, oral tofacitinib, was given to treated patients at 5 to 10 mg twice daily. The study gave tofacitinib for 6 to 18 months, then 6 months off drug.

Study-level findings and limits: Clonality was higher in lesional than normal scalp, especially in alopecia totalis/universalis.

The sequencing used CD4+ T cells sorted from blood, collected around week 36, from a patient treated with tofacitinib. The sequence derives from a human donor with alopecia areata. The chain is built from TRBV14 and TRBJ2-5; 7 bases map to TRBD1. CDR3 residues: CASSQEGRQGRETQYF. Written as DNA, the CDR3 is TGTGCCAGCAGCCAAGAAGGTCGACAGGGCAGGGAGACCCAGTACTTC.